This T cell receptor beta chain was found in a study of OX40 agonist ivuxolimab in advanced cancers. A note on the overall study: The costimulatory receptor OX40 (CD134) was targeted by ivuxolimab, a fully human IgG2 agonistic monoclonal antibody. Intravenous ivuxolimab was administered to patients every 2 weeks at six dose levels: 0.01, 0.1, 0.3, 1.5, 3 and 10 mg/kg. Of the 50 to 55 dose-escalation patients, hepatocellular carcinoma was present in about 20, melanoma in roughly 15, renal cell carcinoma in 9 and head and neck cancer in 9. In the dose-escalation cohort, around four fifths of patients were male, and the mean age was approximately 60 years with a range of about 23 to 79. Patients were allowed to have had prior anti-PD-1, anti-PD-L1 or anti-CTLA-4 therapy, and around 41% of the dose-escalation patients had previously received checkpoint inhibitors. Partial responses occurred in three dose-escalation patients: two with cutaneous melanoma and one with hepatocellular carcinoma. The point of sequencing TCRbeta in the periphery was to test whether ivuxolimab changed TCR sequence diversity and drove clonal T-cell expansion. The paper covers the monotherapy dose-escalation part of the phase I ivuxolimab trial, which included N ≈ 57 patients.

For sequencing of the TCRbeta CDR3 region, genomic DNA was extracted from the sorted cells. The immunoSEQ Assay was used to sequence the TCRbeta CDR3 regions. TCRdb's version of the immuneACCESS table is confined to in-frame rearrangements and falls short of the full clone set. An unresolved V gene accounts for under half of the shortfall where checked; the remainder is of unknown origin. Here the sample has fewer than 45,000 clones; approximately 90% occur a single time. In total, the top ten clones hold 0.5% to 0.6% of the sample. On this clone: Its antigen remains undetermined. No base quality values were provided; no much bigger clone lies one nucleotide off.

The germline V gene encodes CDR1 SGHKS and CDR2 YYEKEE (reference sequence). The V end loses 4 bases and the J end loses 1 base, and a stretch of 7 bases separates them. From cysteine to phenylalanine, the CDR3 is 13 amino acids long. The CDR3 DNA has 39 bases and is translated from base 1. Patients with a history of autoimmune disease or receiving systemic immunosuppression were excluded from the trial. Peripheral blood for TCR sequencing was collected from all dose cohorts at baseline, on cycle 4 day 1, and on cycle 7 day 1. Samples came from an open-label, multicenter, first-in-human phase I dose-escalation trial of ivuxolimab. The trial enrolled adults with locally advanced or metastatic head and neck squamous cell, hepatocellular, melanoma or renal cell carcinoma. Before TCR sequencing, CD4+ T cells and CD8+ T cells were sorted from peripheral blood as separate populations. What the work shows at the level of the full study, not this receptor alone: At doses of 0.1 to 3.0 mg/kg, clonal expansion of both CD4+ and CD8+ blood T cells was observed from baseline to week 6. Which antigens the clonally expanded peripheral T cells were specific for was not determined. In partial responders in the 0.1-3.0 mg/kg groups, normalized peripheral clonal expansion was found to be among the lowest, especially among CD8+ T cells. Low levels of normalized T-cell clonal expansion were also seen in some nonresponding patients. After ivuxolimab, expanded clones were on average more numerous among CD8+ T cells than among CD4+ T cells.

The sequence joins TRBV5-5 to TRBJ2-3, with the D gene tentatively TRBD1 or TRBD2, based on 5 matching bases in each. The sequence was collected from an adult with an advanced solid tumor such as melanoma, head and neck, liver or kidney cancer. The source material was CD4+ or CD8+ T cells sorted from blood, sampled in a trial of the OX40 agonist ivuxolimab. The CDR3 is CASSRDGTDTQYF. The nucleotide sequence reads TGTGCCAGCAGCCGGGACGGCACAGATACGCAGTATTTT. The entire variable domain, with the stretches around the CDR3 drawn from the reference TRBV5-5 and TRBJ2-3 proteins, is DAGVTQSPTHLIKTRGQQVTLRCSPISGHKSVSWYQQVLGQGPQFIFQYYEKEERGRGNFPDRFSARQFPNYSSELNVNALLLGDSALYLCASSRDGTDTQYFGPGTRLTVL.